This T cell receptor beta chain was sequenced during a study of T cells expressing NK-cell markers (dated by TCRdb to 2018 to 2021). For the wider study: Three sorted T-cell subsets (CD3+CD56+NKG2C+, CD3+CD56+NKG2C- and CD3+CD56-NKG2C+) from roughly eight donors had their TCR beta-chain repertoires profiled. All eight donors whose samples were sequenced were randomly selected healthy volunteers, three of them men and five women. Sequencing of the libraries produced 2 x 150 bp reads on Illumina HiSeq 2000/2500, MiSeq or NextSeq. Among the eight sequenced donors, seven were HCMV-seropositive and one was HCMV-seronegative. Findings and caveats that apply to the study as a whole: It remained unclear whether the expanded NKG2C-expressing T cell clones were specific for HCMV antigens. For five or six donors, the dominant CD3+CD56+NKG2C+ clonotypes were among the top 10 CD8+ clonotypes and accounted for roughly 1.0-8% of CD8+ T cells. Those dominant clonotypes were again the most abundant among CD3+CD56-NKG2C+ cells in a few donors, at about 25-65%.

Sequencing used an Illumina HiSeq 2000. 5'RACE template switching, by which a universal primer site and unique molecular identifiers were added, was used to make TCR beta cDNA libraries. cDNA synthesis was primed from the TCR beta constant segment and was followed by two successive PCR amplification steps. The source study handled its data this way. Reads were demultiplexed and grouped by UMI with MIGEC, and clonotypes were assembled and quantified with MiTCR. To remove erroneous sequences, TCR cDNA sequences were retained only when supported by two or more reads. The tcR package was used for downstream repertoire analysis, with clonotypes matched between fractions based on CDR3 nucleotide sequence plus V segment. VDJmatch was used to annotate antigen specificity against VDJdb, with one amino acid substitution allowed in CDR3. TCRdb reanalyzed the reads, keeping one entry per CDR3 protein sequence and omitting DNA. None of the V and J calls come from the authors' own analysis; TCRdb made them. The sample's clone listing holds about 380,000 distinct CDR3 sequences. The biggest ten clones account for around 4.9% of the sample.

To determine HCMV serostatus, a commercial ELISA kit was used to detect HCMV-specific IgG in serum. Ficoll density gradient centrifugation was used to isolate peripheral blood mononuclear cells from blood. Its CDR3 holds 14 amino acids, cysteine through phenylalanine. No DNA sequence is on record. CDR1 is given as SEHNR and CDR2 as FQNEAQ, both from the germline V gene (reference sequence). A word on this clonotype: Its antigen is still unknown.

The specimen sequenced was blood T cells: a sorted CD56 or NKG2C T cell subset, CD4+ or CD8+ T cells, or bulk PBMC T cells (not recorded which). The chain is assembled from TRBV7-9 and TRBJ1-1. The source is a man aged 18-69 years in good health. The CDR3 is CASSSEVSSTEAFF. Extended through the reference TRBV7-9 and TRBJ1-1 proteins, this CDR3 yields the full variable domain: DTGVSQNPRHKITKRGQNVTFRCDPISEHNRLYWYRQTLGQGPEFLTYFQNEAQLEKSRLLSDRFSAERPKGSFSTLEIQRTEQGDSAMYLCASSSEVSSTEAFFGQGTRLTVV.